The 27 T cell receptor beta chains below were found in one sample sequenced in a study of regulatory T cells in long-lasting Graves disease. Building the TCR beta libraries relied on iRepertoire HTBI primers, and CDR3 regions underwent Arm-PCR. Using its own MiXCR run on the multiplex PCR reads, TCRdb lists one record per CDR3 protein. The sample holds roughly 360,000 distinct CDR3 sequences; about 12% are singletons and the top ten take under 20%. Sample time point: newly diagnosed GD, antithyroid drugs for less than 3 months. PBMC RNA was the source of the TCR library. In addition, the sample was reused for a study of T cells in Graves' hyperthyroidism and ophthalmopathy.

The source material was peripheral blood mononuclear cells (PBMCs), sampled at new diagnosis, from a patient treated with antithyroid drugs. The receptors here all came from a woman under 30 with Graves disease.

V usage is TRBV10-2 and J usage is TRBJ2-5, with 8 bases lining up with TRBD2. Losses at the gene ends were 3 bases for V and 1 base for J; bases not matched to a gene: 4. The V gene's germline CDR1 is WSHSY and CDR2 SAAADI. The CDR3 length is 15 residues. The DNA for the CDR3 is TGCGCCAGCAGTGACGTAGCGGGGACCCAAGAGACCCAGTACTTC. The encoded protein is CASSDVAGTQETQYF.

In the case of this clonotype: With a much larger clone just one base away, this may be a read error. The chain links TRBV20-1 to TRBJ2-3, with TRBD1 matching 12 bases. The CDR3 totals 21 residues. Germline CDR1 is DFQATT and CDR2 is SNEGSKA (reference sequence). The DNA of the CDR3 is TGCAGTGCTCCAGGCAGTCGTATAGACCCAAGGGACAGGGGGCGAGGAGATGCGCAGTATTTT. It translates to CSAPGSRIDPRDRGRGDAQYF.

CDR3 nucleotide sequence: TGTGCCAGCAGCCCTGGGTTGTCCCAGGGCTACACCTTC. Its protein is CASSPGLSQGYTF. The J gene is TRBJ1-2, the V gene TRBV12-3 or TRBV12-4; D remains ambiguous. The ends were cut back, 6 bases at V and 8 bases at J, with 16 bases in the middle. This CDR3 region has 13 residues.

This clonotype was found a few times. The V and J genes are TRBV5-1 and TRBJ2-2, with D tentatively TRBD2 (6 bases). This CDR3 region has 15 residues. In germline, CDR1 is SGHRS, CDR2 YFSETQ. Trimming removed 3 bases from V and 3 bases from J, with 12 bases in between. CDR3 nucleotide sequence: TGCGCCAGCAGCTGGGGACTGGACTACACCGGGGAGCTGTTTTTT. Translated: CASSWGLDYTGELFF. The complete variable domain, with remaining parts taken from reference TRBV5-1 and TRBJ2-2, reads KAGVTQTPRYLIKTRGQQVTLSCSPISGHRSVSWYQQTPGQGLQFLFEYFSETQRNKGNFPGRFSGRQFSNSRSEMNVSTLELGDSALYLCASSWGLDYTGELFFGEGSRLTVL.

This clonotype was seen ten or more times. DNA of the CDR3: TGTGCCAGCAGTTGGGGAAATGGGGTCAATGAGCAGTTCTTC. Protein product: CASSWGNGVNEQFF. The chain has TRBV27 and TRBJ2-1; D is unresolved. V dropped 4 bases and J dropped 6 bases, with 13 bases sitting between them. CDR3 length: 14 residues. Germline loops: CDR1 MNHEY, CDR2 SMNVEV (reference sequence).

In this sample, this clonotype turned up many times. The chain employs TRBV7-6 and TRBJ1-1, with D hard to call. This CDR3 spans 13 amino acids. Germline assignment: CDR1 SGHVS and CDR2 FNYEAQ. The V and J ends lost 3 bases and 4 bases respectively, with 9 bases between them. CDR3 sequence reads: CASSFTEGTEAFF. The DNA for the CDR3 is TGTGCCAGCAGCTTTACCGAGGGCACTGAAGCTTTCTTT.

This chain joins TRBV6-2 or TRBV6-3 and TRBJ2-7; D call uncertain. Germline CDR1 MNHEY, CDR2 SVGEGT. The CDR3 extends over 15 amino acids. V was pared by 4 bases and J by 1 base, with 14 bases between. In DNA, the CDR3 is TGTGCCAGCAGTTCTTCCGACCTAGGGTCCTACGAGCAGTACTTC. It encodes CASSSSDLGSYEQYF.

This clonotype occurred a few times. The rearrangement joins TRBV11-2 to TRBJ2-2; 9 nucleotides agree with TRBD2. Germline lookup yields CDR1 SGHAT and CDR2 FQNNGV. The CDR3 is made up of 18 amino acids. J gave up 6 bases and V 3 bases, and 14 bases lay outside the gene matches. CDR3 sequence reads: CASSFRRGGAKVPGELFF. The CDR3 DNA is TGTGCCAGCAGCTTCAGGCGGGGGGGGGCAAAGGTACCCGGGGAGCTGTTTTTT.

This clonotype was observed many times. The V and J genes are TRBV6-1 and TRBJ2-7; perhaps TRBD2 as D (6 bases). Germline V gives CDR1 MNHNS, CDR2 SASEGT. The V end lost 6 bases, the J end lost 4 bases, and 22 bases lay between the germline ends. The CDR3 consists of 16 residues. The CDR3 sequence: CASSPKVGGIYYEQYV. DNA of the CDR3: TGTGCCAGCAGCCCCAAGGTCGGGGGTATTTATTACGAGCAGTACGTC.

This clonotype was found many times. The chain carries TRBV28 and TRBJ2-1; 11 positions match TRBD2. Germline V gene data show CDR1 as MDHEN and CDR2 as SYDVKM. This CDR3 spans 17 amino acids. V shed 1 base and J 5 bases; nucleotides not matched to a gene: 7. The CDR3, as DNA: TGTGCCAGCAGTTTATCTGCAGTGACTAGCGGGAACAATGAGCAGTTCTTC. Residues: CASSLSAVTSGNNEQFF.

Comment on this clonotype: This may come from a read error, since a much larger clone is one base off. The CDR3 does not close with the conserved phenylalanine or tryptophan, likely indicating a read error. This chain connects TRBV12-3 or TRBV12-4 to TRBJ1-2; D gene unclear. The length of the CDR3 is 11 residues. V was pared by 6 bases and J by 5 bases, with 7 bases between. DNA of the CDR3: TGTGCCAGCAGGGGGTTTTATGGCTACACCATC. Its translation: CASRGFYGYTI.

Many counts were recorded for this clonotype. The J gene is TRBJ1-4, the V gene TRBV30; 12 bases line up with TRBD1. V lost 5 bases, J lost 7 bases, and 2 bases stayed unmatched. The CDR3 length is 13 residues. From germline, CDR1 is GTSNPN and CDR2 SVGIG (reference sequence). As DNA, the CDR3 is TGTGCCTGGGGGACAGGGGGCGTTGAAAAACTGTTTTTT. Translation gives CAWGTGGVEKLFF.

The table lists this clonotype with a few counts. Given a much more abundant clone one base away, this may be a read error. The chain carries TRBV9 and TRBJ2-3, with D tentatively TRBD2 (5 bases). Germline V lookup: CDR1 SGDLS, CDR2 YYNGEE. V lost 3 bases to trimming and J lost 4 bases, with 15 bases between them. The CDR3 runs 15 residues. CDR3 bases: TGTGCCAGCAGCGCCCAACTCCCGGAGGCAGATACGCAGTATTTT. Its protein product is CASSAQLPEADTQYF.

This clonotype appeared many times. CDR3 nucleotides: TGTGCCACCAGTGACTCCTCCGAGACATCCTCTTTAAATGAGCAGTTCTTC. This translates into CATSDSSETSSLNEQFF. The V gene is TRBV24-1, the J gene TRBJ2-1; D remains unclear. Trimming took 4 bases from V and 7 from J, leaving 22 bases between them. CDR1 and CDR2 from the germline V gene are KGHDR and SFDVKD. The CDR3 is 17 residues long.

This clonotype was detected only a few times. The chain has TRBV20-1 and TRBJ1-2; TRBD1 matches 8 bases. J lost 4 bases, V lost 0 bases, and 4 bases had no gene match. The CDR3 loop spans 14 amino acids. Per germline, CDR1 DFQATT and CDR2 SNEGSKA (reference sequence). CDR3 sequence: CSARDIQGGYGYTF. CDR3 nucleotide sequence: TGCAGTGCTAGAGATATACAGGGGGGCTATGGCTACACCTTC.

This clonotype was found many times. The chain recombines TRBV27 with TRBJ1-2; D gene uncertain. Between the trimmed V and J ends, which lost 1 base and 4 bases, there was a span of 7 bases. CDR3 size: 13 residues. Germline CDR1 MNHEY, CDR2 SMNVEV (reference sequence). As DNA, the CDR3 is TGTGCCAGCAGTTTATATCGGAGCTATGGCTACACCTTC. Encoded protein: CASSLYRSYGYTF.

The CDR3 here is CAISRQNYGYTF. The CDR3, as DNA: TGTGCCATCAGTCGGCAGAACTATGGCTACACCTTC. The chain couples TRBV10-3 to TRBJ1-2; the D is unclear. CDR3 length equals 12 residues. V dropped 5 bases and J dropped 2 bases, with 6 bases sitting between them. Germline V gives CDR1 ENHRY, CDR2 SYGVKD.

This clonotype was counted only a few times. The chain uses TRBV27 and TRBJ2-3, with TRBD2 matching 14 bases. Germline V gene sequence: CDR1 MNHEY, CDR2 SMNVEV (reference sequence). V shed 5 bases, J shed 5 bases, and the junction held 6 bases outside the gene matches. The CDR3 sequence is 16 residues long. The CDR3 sequence is CASSPRLAGGEDTQYF. Written as DNA, the CDR3 is TGTGCCAGCAGTCCCAGACTAGCGGGAGGGGAAGATACGCAGTATTTT.

This chain uses TRBV11-3 with TRBJ2-7, with D tentatively TRBD1 or TRBD2 (5 bases each). Germline CDR1 reads SGHNT; CDR2 reads YENEEA. The CDR3 loop spans 13 amino acids. The V end lost 3 bases, the J end lost 7 bases, and 13 bases lay between the germline ends. CDR3 amino acids: CASSFGGSKEQYF. As DNA, the CDR3 is TGTGCCAGCAGCTTTGGGGGTTCGAAGGAGCAGTACTTC. Full variable domain (outside the CDR3, taken from reference TRBV11-3 and TRBJ2-7): EAGVVQSPRYKIIEKKQPVAFWCNPISGHNTLYWYLQNLGQGPELLIRYENEEAVDDSQLPKDRFSAERLKGVDSTLKIQPAELGDSAVYLCASSFGGSKEQYFGPGTRLTVT.

V is TRBV11-2 and J is TRBJ2-7, with a weak D call TRBD1 (6 bases). With 0 bases removed from V and 4 bases from J, the gap between germline ends came to 22 bases. The CDR3 runs 18 residues. Per the germline V gene, CDR1 is SGHAT and CDR2 is FQNNGV. The CDR3 region has the DNA TGTGCCAGCAGCTTAGATGGGGCGTTCTGGGACACCCTTTACGAGCAGTACTTC. Translation gives CASSLDGAFWDTLYEQYF.

This clonotype was found many times. The gene calls are TRBV20-1 and TRBJ2-5; the D gene is possibly TRBD2 (6 bases). Germline V gives CDR1 DFQATT, CDR2 SNEGSKA (reference sequence). This CDR3 comprises 14 residues. V gave up 6 bases and J gave up 1 base, with 15 bases separating them. The CDR3 here is CSAPIGGAQETQYF. Here the CDR3 DNA reads TGCAGTGCGCCGATCGGAGGGGCCCAAGAGACCCAGTACTTC.

In its sample, this clonotype was seen many times. The V gene is TRBV24-1, the J gene TRBJ1-5; a possible D gene is TRBD1 (6 bases). V lost 3 bases, J lost 2 bases, and 16 bases lay in between. There are 17 residues in the CDR3. Germline-derived CDR1 and CDR2 are KGHDR and SFDVKD. This CDR3 reads CATSDSSGGSRNQPQHF. The CDR3 DNA is TGTGCCACCAGTGATAGCTCGGGGGGCTCGCGCAATCAGCCCCAGCATTTT.

This clonotype came up many times. This chain joins TRBV6-1 and TRBJ2-3; unclear D gene. Germline V gives CDR1 MNHNS, CDR2 SASEGT. This CDR3 comprises 12 residues. V lost 1 base to trimming and J lost 4 bases, with 3 bases between them. The CDR3 spells CASSEGADTQYF. The CDR3 DNA reads as TGTGCCAGCAGTGAAGGTGCAGATACGCAGTATTTT.

This clonotype was counted many times. The V gene is TRBV27, the J gene TRBJ2-1; no clear D gene. This CDR3 has 17 residues. CDR1 is MNHEY, CDR2 SMNVEV, per germline (reference sequence). V lost 2 bases to trimming and J lost 5 bases, with 19 bases between them. Here the CDR3 DNA reads TGTGCCAGCAGTTTAAGGGCCCTAAGAGCTTCCGACAATGAGCAGTTCTTC. Amino acids: CASSLRALRASDNEQFF.

The table lists this clonotype with many counts. The chain recombines TRBV7-9 with TRBJ2-7; D is undetermined. Trimming stripped 5 bases from V and 6 bases from J, with 11 bases between. This CDR3 is built from 12 residues. Germline CDR1 reads SEHNR; CDR2 reads FQNEAQ (reference sequence). CDR3 in amino acids: CASSLGSFEQYV. As DNA, the CDR3 is TGTGCCAGCAGCCTTGGTAGCTTCGAGCAGTACGTC.

This clonotype was seen at least ten times. The CDR3 sequence is CASSLVAGDTYEQYF. For the CDR3, the DNA is TGTGCCAGCAGCTTGGTGGCAGGGGATACCTACGAGCAGTACTTC. The rearrangement uses TRBV5-5 and TRBJ2-7; tentatively, D is TRBD1 (6 bases). Trimming removed 0 bases from V and 2 bases from J, with 12 bases in between. Germline V CDR1 and CDR2: SGHKS, YYEKEE (reference sequence). The CDR3 has 15 residues.

Comments on this clonotype: The junction departs from the called germline gene at one end, perhaps through a read error. The chain combines TRBV4-3 with TRBJ2-5; maybe TRBD2 (6 bases). The CDR3 loop spans 15 amino acids. The germline V gene has CDR1 LGHNA and CDR2 YSLEER. CDR3 amino acids: CVSSQEPGVGETQYF. The CDR3 DNA reads TGCGTCAGCAGCCAAGAACCGGGGGTAGGCGAGACCCAGTACTTC.